This entry lists 21 T cell receptor beta chains sequenced from one sample in a study of HIV-infected patients and healthy controls. TCRdb processed the 5' RACE reads anew with MiXCR; each CDR3 protein has one entry. The repertoire holds about 70,000 distinct CDR3 sequences, with roughly a sixth as singletons. Source material: CD4+ T cells from blood. The origin of the receptors is a human donor in good health.

The V and J genes are TRBV6-2 or TRBV6-3 and TRBJ2-7, with 7 positions matching TRBD1. The ends lost 9 bases at V and 3 bases at J; junction bases unmatched: 14. Germline CDR1 MNHEY, CDR2 SVGEGT. The CDR3 runs to 15 residues. In DNA form, the CDR3 reads TGTGCCAGTCGGGACAGCGGATCACTAGGCTACGAGCAGTACTTC. This sequence encodes CASRDSGSLGYEQYF.

The chain uses TRBV7-2 and TRBJ2-3; D is perhaps TRBD1 (6 bases). The CDR3 length is 15 residues. Germline V gives CDR1 SGHTA, CDR2 FQGNSA. The ends were cut back, 1 base at V and 3 bases at J, with 11 bases in the middle. CDR3 residues: CASSLVDSRTDTQYF. Written as DNA, the CDR3 is TGTGCCAGCAGCTTAGTGGACAGCCGGACAGATACGCAGTATTTT.

The V call is TRBV6-2 or TRBV6-3, the J call TRBJ2-1; tentatively, D is TRBD2 (6 bases). Germline V lookup: CDR1 MNHEY, CDR2 SVGEGT. The length of the CDR3 is 14 residues. V was pared by 2 bases and J by 3 bases, with 8 bases between. CDR3 loop: CASSYAGIYNEQFF. The CDR3 DNA sequence: TGTGCCAGCAGTTACGCGGGGATCTACAATGAGCAGTTCTTC.

The table lists this clonotype with a few counts. The rearrangement links TRBV12-3 or TRBV12-4 to TRBJ2-5; maybe TRBD1 (6 bases). V lost 7 bases to trimming and J lost 5 bases, with 17 bases between them. This CDR3 is 14 amino acids long. The CDR3 coding sequence is TGTGCCAGCACTTACAGGGACCTCCTGGAGACCCAGTACTTC. Translation: CASTYRDLLETQYF.

This clonotype occurred a few times. This chain joins TRBV6-2 or TRBV6-3 and TRBJ2-1; D is uncertain. The germline CDR1 and CDR2 sequences are MNHEY and SVGEGT. Between the trimmed V and J ends, which lost 6 bases and 5 bases, there was a span of 11 bases. This CDR3 has 13 residues. The chain's CDR3 is CASRGTANNEQFF. CDR3 coding DNA: TGTGCCAGCAGGGGTACTGCGAACAATGAGCAGTTCTTC.

This clonotype has at least ten counts. The chain joins TRBV21-1 to TRBJ1-5; the listed D gene, TRBD1, was not tested against the DNA. TRBV21-1 is a pseudogene segment. The CDR3 runs 14 residues. The CDR3 nucleotides are TGTGCCAGCAGCAAGAGGGGTAGCAATCAGCCCCAGCATTTT. Translation gives CASSKRGSNQPQHF.

This rearrangement joins TRBV18 to TRBJ2-3, with D possibly being TRBD2 (6 bases). The V gene lost 6 bases and the J gene lost 2 bases, with 12 bases spanning the gap. Germline CDR1 KGHSH, CDR2 LQKENI. This CDR3 spans 14 amino acids. The CDR3 loop is CASSAASDTDTQYF. CDR3 DNA: TGTGCCAGCTCTGCGGCTAGCGACACAGATACGCAGTATTTT.

The chain recombines TRBV12-3 or TRBV12-4 with TRBJ1-6; D gene unclear. With 6 bases removed from V and 7 bases from J, the gap between germline ends came to 16 bases. The CDR3 is 15 residues long. The chain's CDR3 is CASSPSLRENSPLHF. CDR3 in DNA: TGTGCCAGCAGCCCCTCCTTAAGGGAAAATTCACCCCTCCACTTT.

This clonotype was counted ten times or more. The genes are TRBV7-8 and TRBJ1-3; a possible D gene is TRBD1 (6 bases). This CDR3 is 15 amino acids long. The germline gives CDR1 SGHVS, CDR2 FQNEAQ. Trimming removed 5 bases from V and 0 bases from J, with 11 bases in between. CDR3: CASSQTGLSGNTIYF. The CDR3, as DNA: TGTGCCAGCAGCCAAACAGGGCTCTCTGGAAACACCATATATTTT.

This clonotype was counted only a few times. This sequence joins TRBV7-2 and TRBJ2-5; 9 bases line up with TRBD1. CDR1 is SGHTA, CDR2 FQGNSA, per germline. The CDR3 is 16 amino acids. J gave up 1 base and V 4 bases, and 7 bases lay outside the gene matches. The CDR3 nucleotides read TGTGCCAGCAGCTCCGGAGACAGGGGGTCCCAAGAGACCCAGTACTTC. This encodes CASSSGDRGSQETQYF.

This clonotype was seen ten or more times. The gene calls are TRBV29-1 and TRBJ2-3; D may match TRBD1 or TRBD2 (6 bases each). V was clipped by 3 bases and J by 1 base, with 11 bases between them. Germline assignment: CDR1 SQVTM and CDR2 ANQGSEA. This CDR3 contains 14 residues. The CDR3 nucleotides read TGCAGCGTTGAGGAGGGGGTTCGCACAGATACGCAGTATTTT. Translating gives CSVEEGVRTDTQYF.

This clonotype was detected ten times or more. The chain has TRBV11-2 and TRBJ1-2; the D gene is possibly TRBD1 (5 bases). Trimming took off 3 bases at V and 0 bases at J, with 5 bases between the two ends. This CDR3 is 13 amino acids long. In germline, CDR1 is SGHAT, CDR2 FQNNGV. CDR3: CASSFRANYGYTF. CDR3 bases: TGTGCCAGCAGCTTCAGGGCTAACTATGGCTACACCTTC.

The chain uses TRBV30 and TRBJ2-6; 10 bases are a match to TRBD1. The V gene end was trimmed by 3 bases and the J gene end by 4 bases; junction bases not matched to a gene: 3. Germline values: CDR1 GTSNPN, CDR2 SVGIG (reference sequence). The CDR3 has 15 residues. CDR3 loop: CAWRGQGTGANVLTF. CDR3 bases: TGTGCCTGGAGGGGACAGGGGACAGGGGCCAACGTCCTGACTTTC.

This clonotype has just a few counts. This chain links TRBV7-9 with TRBJ2-2; 7 bases are shared with TRBD1. Germline CDR1 is SEHNR and CDR2 is FQNEAQ (reference sequence). The V segment lost 5 bases and the J segment 7 bases; nucleotides outside the gene matches: 4. CDR3 size: 13 residues. The CDR3 loop reads CASSPQGVGELFF. CDR3 DNA: TGTGCCAGCAGCCCCCAGGGGGTCGGGGAGCTGTTTTTT.

The V gene is TRBV5-6, the J gene TRBJ2-5; D call uncertain. The CDR3 runs to 13 residues. Germline V CDR1 and CDR2: SGHDT, YYEEEE. V gave up 1 base and J gave up 0 bases, with 4 bases separating them. The CDR3 sequence is CASSLPNQETQYF. The CDR3 nucleotides read TGTGCCAGCAGCTTGCCCAACCAAGAGACCCAGTACTTC.

The table lists this clonotype with many counts. The chain is built from TRBV7-2 and TRBJ2-5, with D perhaps TRBD2 (5 bases). Trimming pared 6 bases from V and 5 bases from J, leaving 19 bases between. The germline CDR1 and CDR2 sequences are SGHTA and FQGNSA. CDR3 length equals 15 residues. CDR3 loop: CASRQVAGVGETQYF. The CDR3 DNA reads TGTGCCAGCAGACAAGTAGCCGGGGTAGGCGAGACCCAGTACTTC.

This chain connects TRBV20-1 to TRBJ2-7, with TRBD2 matching 8 bases. Germline-derived CDR1 and CDR2 are DFQATT and SNEGSKA (reference sequence). The junction had 8 bases not matched to a gene; V was cut back by 2 bases and J by 2 bases. The length of the CDR3 is 15 residues. The CDR3 loop reads CSARRLAGGTYEQYF. CDR3 nucleotide sequence: TGCAGTGCTAGACGTCTGGCGGGGGGAACCTACGAGCAGTACTTC.

The chain links TRBV14 to TRBJ2-6; perhaps TRBD2 as D (6 bases). Germline lookup yields CDR1 SGHDN and CDR2 FVKESK. The germline V and J ends were trimmed by 4 bases and 2 bases, with 9 bases remaining between them. The CDR3 totals 15 residues. CDR3 DNA: TGTGCCAGCAGCCCCCGGACTACTGGGGCCAACGTCCTGACTTTC. Its protein is CASSPRTTGANVLTF. Full variable domain (remainder filled in from reference TRBV14 and TRBJ2-6): EAGVTQFPSHSVIEKGQTVTLRCDPISGHDNLYWYRRVMGKEIKFLLHFVKESKQDESGMPNNRFLAERTGGTYSTLKVQPAELEDSGVYFCASSPRTTGANVLTFGAGSRLTVL.

A few counts support this clonotype. The chain is built from TRBV24-1 and TRBJ2-3, with 10 bases fitting TRBD2. There are 16 residues in the CDR3. Germline V gene lookup returns CDR1 KGHDR and CDR2 SFDVKD. Germline trimming cut 0 bases from V and 9 bases from J; bases unmatched to any gene: 8. CDR3: CATSDLPAGTSETQYF. CDR3 coding DNA: TGTGCCACCAGTGATTTGCCCGCTGGGACTAGCGAAACGCAGTATTTT.

This clonotype was observed many times. This rearrangement joins TRBV5-1 to TRBJ2-1, with D unresolved. Germline CDR1 reads SGHRS; CDR2 reads YFSETQ. V lost 0 bases to trimming and J lost 0 bases, with 7 bases between them. The CDR3 has 15 residues. The CDR3 DNA is TGCGCCAGCAGCTTGGCGCCAACCTCCTACAATGAGCAGTTCTTC. It is translated as CASSLAPTSYNEQFF. The full variable domain, with the rest looked up from reference TRBV5-1 and TRBJ2-1, is KAGVTQTPRYLIKTRGQQVTLSCSPISGHRSVSWYQQTPGQGLQFLFEYFSETQRNKGNFPGRFSGRQFSNSRSEMNVSTLELGDSALYLCASSLAPTSYNEQFFGPGTRLTVL.

This clonotype came up many times. The CDR3 region is CASSWGQGSSYNEQFF. CDR3 DNA sequence: TGCGCCAGCAGCTGGGGACAGGGGAGCTCCTACAATGAGCAGTTCTTC. This chain connects TRBV5-1 to TRBJ2-1, with 10 nucleotides matching TRBD1. CDR3 length equals 16 residues. CDR1 and CDR2 from the germline V gene are SGHRS and YFSETQ. Trimming cost V 3 bases and J 0 bases; bases outside gene matches: 3.